The clone carrying this TCR beta chain was observed a handful of times. Its antigen is undetermined. The data are from a study of identical twins. cDNA molecules carried unique molecular identifiers, and template switching added a universal primer site. TCRdb fed the 5' RACE reads into MiXCR, producing one record per CDR3 protein. In the table there are 500,000 to 650,000 distinct CDR3 sequences, roughly 6.6% of which are singletons. The V end lost 5 bases, the J end lost 2 bases, and 9 bases lay between the germline ends. Germline V lookup: CDR1 DFQATT, CDR2 SNEGSKA (reference sequence). The CDR3 sequence is 12 residues long. General study findings and limits: When twins shared out-of-frame alpha sequences, those sequences had excess low generation probability.

These same records also appear under a second study, on yellow fever vaccine responses in identical twins.

This chain links TRBV20-1 with TRBJ2-5; D may match TRBD1 or TRBD2 (5 bases each). The TCR sequence derives from a woman aged 18-29 years in good health. Sequencing was done on a sample of PBMCs. In nucleotides, the CDR3 is TGCAGTGCTGGGACGGAGCAAGAGACCCAGTACTTC. It yields the protein CSAGTEQETQYF.